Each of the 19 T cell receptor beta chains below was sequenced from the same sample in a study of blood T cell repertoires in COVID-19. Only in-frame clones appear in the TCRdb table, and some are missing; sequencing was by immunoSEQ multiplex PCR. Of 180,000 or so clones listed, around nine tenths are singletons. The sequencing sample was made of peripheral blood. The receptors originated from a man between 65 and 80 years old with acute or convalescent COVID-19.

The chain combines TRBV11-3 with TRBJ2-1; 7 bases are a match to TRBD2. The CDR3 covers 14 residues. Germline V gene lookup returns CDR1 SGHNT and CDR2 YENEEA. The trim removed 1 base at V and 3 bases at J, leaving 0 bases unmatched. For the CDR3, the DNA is TGTGCCAGCAGCTTAGCGGGGGGCTACAATGAGCAGTTCTTC. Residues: CASSLAGGYNEQFF.

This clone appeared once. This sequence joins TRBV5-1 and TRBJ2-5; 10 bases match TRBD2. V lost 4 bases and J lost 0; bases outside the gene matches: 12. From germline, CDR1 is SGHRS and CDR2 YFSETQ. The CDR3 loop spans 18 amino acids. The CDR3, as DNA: TGCGCCAGCAGCCCACCACTAGCGGGGACCTCCTACCAAGAGACCCAGTACTTC. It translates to CASSPPLAGTSYQETQYF.

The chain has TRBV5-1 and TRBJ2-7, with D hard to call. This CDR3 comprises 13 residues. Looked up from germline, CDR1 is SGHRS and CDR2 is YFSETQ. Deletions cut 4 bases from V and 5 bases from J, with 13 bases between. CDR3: CASSVEVPNEQYF. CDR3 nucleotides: TGCGCCAGCAGCGTCGAAGTTCCTAACGAGCAGTACTTC.

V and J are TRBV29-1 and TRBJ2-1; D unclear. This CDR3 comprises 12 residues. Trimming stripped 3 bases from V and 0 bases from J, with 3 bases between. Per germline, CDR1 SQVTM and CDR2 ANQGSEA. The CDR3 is CSVDSSYNEQFF. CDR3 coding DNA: TGCAGCGTTGATAGCTCCTACAATGAGCAGTTCTTC.

CDR3 sequence (DNA): TGTGCCATCAGTCAAGGACAGTCTATAGGCGAGCAGTACTTC. Its translation is CAISQGQSIGEQYF. The rearrangement uses TRBV10-3 and TRBJ2-7, with D possibly matching TRBD1 (6 bases). Germline lookup yields CDR1 ENHRY and CDR2 SYGVKD. The CDR3 runs 14 residues. With 5 bases removed from V and 6 bases from J, the gap between germline ends came to 17 bases.

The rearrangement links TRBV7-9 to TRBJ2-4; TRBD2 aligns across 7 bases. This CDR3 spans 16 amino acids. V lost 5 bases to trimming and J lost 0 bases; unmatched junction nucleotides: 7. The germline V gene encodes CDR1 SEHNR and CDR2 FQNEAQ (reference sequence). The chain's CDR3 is CASSPRGGLAKNIQYF. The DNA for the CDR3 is TGTGCCAGCAGCCCCCGGGGAGGGCTAGCCAAAAACATTCAGTACTTC.

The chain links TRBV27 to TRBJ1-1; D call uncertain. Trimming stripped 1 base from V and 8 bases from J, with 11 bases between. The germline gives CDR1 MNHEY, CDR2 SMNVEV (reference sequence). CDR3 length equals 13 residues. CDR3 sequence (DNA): TGTGCCAGCAGTTTATGGGAGGAAGGGGAAGCTTTCTTT. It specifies CASSLWEEGEAFF.

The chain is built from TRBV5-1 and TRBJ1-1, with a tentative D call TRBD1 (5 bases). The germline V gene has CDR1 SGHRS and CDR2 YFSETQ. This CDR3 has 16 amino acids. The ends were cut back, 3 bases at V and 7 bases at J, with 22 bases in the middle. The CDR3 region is CASSSGITGPNGEAFF. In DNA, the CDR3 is TGCGCCAGCAGCTCAGGGATAACAGGTCCTAATGGTGAAGCTTTCTTT. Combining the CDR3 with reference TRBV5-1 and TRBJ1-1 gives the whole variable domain KAGVTQTPRYLIKTRGQQVTLSCSPISGHRSVSWYQQTPGQGLQFLFEYFSETQRNKGNFPGRFSGRQFSNSRSEMNVSTLELGDSALYLCASSSGITGPNGEAFFGQGTRLTVV.

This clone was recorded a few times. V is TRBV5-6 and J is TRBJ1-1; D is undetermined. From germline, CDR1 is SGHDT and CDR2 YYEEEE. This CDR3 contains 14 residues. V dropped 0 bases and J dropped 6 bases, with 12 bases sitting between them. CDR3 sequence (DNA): TGTGCCAGCAGCTTGGCGGGTCGGGGATCTGAAGCTTTCTTT. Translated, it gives CASSLAGRGSEAFF.

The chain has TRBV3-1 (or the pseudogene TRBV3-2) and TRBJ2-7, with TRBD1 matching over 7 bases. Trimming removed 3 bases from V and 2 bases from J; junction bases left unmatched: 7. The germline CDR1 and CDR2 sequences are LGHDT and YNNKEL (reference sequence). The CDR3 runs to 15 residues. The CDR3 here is CASSHAPGQTYEQYF. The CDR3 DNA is TGTGCCAGCAGCCACGCCCCGGGACAGACCTACGAGCAGTACTTC.

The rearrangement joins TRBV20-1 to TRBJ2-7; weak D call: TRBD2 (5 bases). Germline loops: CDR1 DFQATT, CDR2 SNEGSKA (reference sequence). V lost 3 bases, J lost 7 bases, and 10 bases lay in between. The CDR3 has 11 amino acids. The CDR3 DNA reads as TGCAGTGCTAGCATAGGGAGTGAGCAGTACTTC. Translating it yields CSASIGSEQYF.

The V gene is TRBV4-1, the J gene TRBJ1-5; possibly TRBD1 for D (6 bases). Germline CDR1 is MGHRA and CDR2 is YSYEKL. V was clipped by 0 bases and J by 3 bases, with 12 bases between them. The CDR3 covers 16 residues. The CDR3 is CASSQESGAINQPQHF. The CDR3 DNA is TGCGCCAGCAGCCAAGAGTCAGGGGCCATCAATCAGCCCCAGCATTTT.

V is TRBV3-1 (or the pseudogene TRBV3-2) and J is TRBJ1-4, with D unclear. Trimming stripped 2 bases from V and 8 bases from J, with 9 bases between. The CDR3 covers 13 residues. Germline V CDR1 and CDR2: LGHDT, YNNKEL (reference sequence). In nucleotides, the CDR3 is TGTGCCAGCAGCCAATCCGCAGAAGAAAAACTGTTTTTT. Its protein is CASSQSAEEKLFF.

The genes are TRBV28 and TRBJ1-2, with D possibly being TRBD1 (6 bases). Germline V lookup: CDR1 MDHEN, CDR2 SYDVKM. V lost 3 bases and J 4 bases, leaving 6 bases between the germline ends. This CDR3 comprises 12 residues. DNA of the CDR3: TGTGCCAGCAGTTTCAGGGGCTATGGCTACACCTTC. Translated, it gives CASSFRGYGYTF.

CDR3 coding DNA: TGTGCCAGCAGCGTAGGCGGCCGGAGCGGGGGGGCCGATACGCAGTATTTT. It specifies CASSVGGRSGGADTQYF. This chain links TRBV9 with TRBJ2-3, with 10 bases lining up with TRBD2. The ends lost 0 bases at V and 6 bases at J; junction bases unmatched: 10. This CDR3 comprises 17 residues. Germline lookup yields CDR1 SGDLS and CDR2 YYNGEE.

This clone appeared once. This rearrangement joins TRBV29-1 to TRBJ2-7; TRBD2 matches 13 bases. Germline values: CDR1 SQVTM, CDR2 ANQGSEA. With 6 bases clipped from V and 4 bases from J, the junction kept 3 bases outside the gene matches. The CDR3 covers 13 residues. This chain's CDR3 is CSVTSGRLYEQYF. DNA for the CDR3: TGCAGCGTGACTAGCGGGAGGCTATACGAGCAGTACTTC.

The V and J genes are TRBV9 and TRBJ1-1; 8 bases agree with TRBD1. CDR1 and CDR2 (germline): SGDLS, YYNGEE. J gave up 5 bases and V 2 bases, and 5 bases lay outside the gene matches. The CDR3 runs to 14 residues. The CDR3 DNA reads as TGTGCCAGCAGCGTCCAGGGGGCAGGGACTGAAGCTTTCTTT. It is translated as CASSVQGAGTEAFF.

This CDR3 is CASSLLAGGSDEQYF. CDR3 DNA: TGCGCCAGCAGCCTACTAGCGGGAGGATCGGACGAGCAGTACTTC. This chain links TRBV5-1 with TRBJ2-7; TRBD2 aligns across 12 bases. Trimming cost V 4 bases and J 5 bases; bases outside gene matches: 7. Germline CDR1 SGHRS, CDR2 YFSETQ. The CDR3 sequence is 15 residues long.

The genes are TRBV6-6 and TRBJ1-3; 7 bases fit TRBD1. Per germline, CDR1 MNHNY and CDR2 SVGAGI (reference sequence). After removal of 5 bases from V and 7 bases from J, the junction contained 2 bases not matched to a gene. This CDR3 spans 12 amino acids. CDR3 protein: CASSAQGNTIYF. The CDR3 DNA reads TGTGCCAGCAGTGCACAGGGGAACACCATATATTTT.